The 10 T cell receptor beta chains presented below share a single source sample, sequenced in a study of early T cells in non-severe SARS-CoV-2 infection. TCRdb re-called the 5' RACE reads through MiXCR, storing one row per CDR3 protein. In the table there are about 64,000 distinct CDR3 sequences, about 11% of which are singletons. The sample consisted of whole blood, taken at baseline. These receptors all stem from an adult who was a healthcare worker with PCR-confirmed SARS-CoV-2 infection or an uninfected control (not recorded which).

This clonotype has more than one count but fewer than ten. V and J are TRBV5-1 and TRBJ1-5; weak D call: TRBD1 (5 bases). V lost 4 bases and J 2 bases, leaving 22 bases between the germline ends. Germline lookup yields CDR1 SGHRS and CDR2 YFSETQ. The CDR3 has 18 residues. The CDR3 here is CASSPAGMPSDGNQPQHF. For the CDR3, the DNA is TGCGCCAGCAGCCCGGCAGGGATGCCTTCGGATGGCAATCAGCCCCAGCATTTT.

This clonotype was found a few times. The CDR3 coding sequence is TGCGCCAGCCAAGAGGGCAATGAGCAGTTCTTC. Its protein is CASQEGNEQFF. The rearrangement links TRBV5-1 to TRBJ2-1; a possible D gene is TRBD2 (5 bases). CDR1 and CDR2 (germline): SGHRS, YFSETQ. This CDR3 is 11 amino acids long. Deletions cut 7 bases from V and 6 bases from J, with 8 bases between.

This clonotype was counted between two and nine times. This chain connects TRBV2 to TRBJ1-5, with TRBD1 identical over 8 bases. CDR1 is SNHLY and CDR2 is FYNNEI in the germline V gene. V shed 6 bases and J 3 bases; nucleotides not matched to a gene: 10. The CDR3 extends over 16 amino acids. The CDR3 sequence is CASRETPGQVNQPQHF. The CDR3 nucleotides are TGTGCCAGCAGAGAAACCCCGGGACAGGTCAATCAGCCCCAGCATTTT.

This clonotype was seen repeatedly, ten times or more. The rearrangement joins TRBV7-4 to TRBJ2-2; D is unclear. V was shortened by 3 bases and J by 9 bases, with 5 bases between the two germline ends. The CDR3 runs to 11 residues. In germline, CDR1 is SGHVT, CDR2 SQSDAQ. The CDR3 DNA reads as TGTGCCAGCAGCTTTCCCTGGGAGCTGTTTTTT. As protein: CASSFPWELFF.

This clonotype has a handful of counts. The J gene is TRBJ2-3, the V gene TRBV2; either TRBD1 or TRBD2 may fit D (6 bases each). Germline CDR1 reads SNHLY; CDR2 reads FYNNEI. There are 14 residues in the CDR3. V lost 7 bases to trimming and J lost 1 base, with 12 bases between them. The CDR3 DNA is TGTGCCAGCACCTGGGGGGCCGGCACAGATACGCAGTATTTT. Amino acids: CASTWGAGTDTQYF.

This chain connects TRBV6-7 to TRBJ2-4; D is possibly TRBD2 (6 bases). TRBV6-7 carries the ORF label, with uncertain function. Trimming took 0 bases from V and 0 from J, leaving 12 bases between them. This CDR3 region has 17 residues. The CDR3 DNA reads TGTGCCAGCAGTTACTCGAGGGTAGCGGTAGCCAAAAACATTCAGTACTTC. This gives the protein CASSYSRVAVAKNIQYF.

This clonotype was counted many times. The V gene is TRBV11-2, the J gene TRBJ1-1; D uncertain. From germline, CDR1 is SGHAT and CDR2 FQNNGV. This CDR3 spans 16 amino acids. V was pared by 1 base and J by 1 base, with 13 bases between. In DNA form, the CDR3 reads TGTGCCAGCAGCTTAGGTACCCCAGGACCGAACACTGAAGCTTTCTTT. Translation gives CASSLGTPGPNTEAFF.

This clonotype was observed a handful of times. The chain joins TRBV20-1 to TRBJ2-7, with D unresolved. This CDR3 spans 12 amino acids. Germline CDR1 reads DFQATT; CDR2 reads SNEGSKA (reference sequence). V dropped 6 bases and J dropped 7 bases, with 16 bases sitting between them. Here the CDR3 DNA reads TGCAGTGCCCCGAGCGATAGGCGGGAGCAGTACTTC. Protein: CSAPSDRREQYF.

This chain connects TRBV4-2 to TRBJ1-6, with a tentative D call TRBD1 (5 bases). Trimming pared 1 base from V and 8 bases from J, leaving 9 bases between. Germline V gene sequence: CDR1 LGHNA, CDR2 YNFKEQ. This CDR3 is 14 amino acids long. The CDR3, as DNA: TGTGCCAGCAGCCAAGGAGGGGAAGATTCACCCCTCCACTTT. Residues: CASSQGGEDSPLHF.

This chain joins TRBV12-3 or TRBV12-4 and TRBJ1-1; D may be TRBD1 (5 bases). The CDR3 runs to 14 residues. Between the trimmed V and J ends, which lost 5 bases and 4 bases, there was a span of 14 bases. The CDR3 is CASSPTGGGTEAFF. CDR3 nucleotides: TGTGCCAGCAGTCCGACGGGGGGTGGCACTGAAGCTTTCTTT.